This T cell receptor (beta chain) was obtained from a study of cytomegalovirus exposure and HLA in healthy donors. The wider study: Of the donors genotyped, some 400 in all, about 76% fell in the Caucasian-associated ancestry cluster.

The PCR had 60 Vbeta and 13 Jbeta primers. The method was immunoSEQ multiplex PCR; TCRdb's version includes in-frame clones alone and lacks a portion of them. This table has 150,000 or so clones, roughly 9.7% appearing once. This clone came up a few times. The CDR3 is 13 residues long. Germline assignment: CDR1 SGHVS and CDR2 FNYEAQ. After removal of 5 bases from V and 4 bases from J, the junction contained 4 bases not matched to a gene. Specimen: PBMCs. The receptor comes from a man aged 45-60 years in good health and CMV-seronegative. The chain couples TRBV7-6 to TRBJ1-2; 7 bases fit TRBD1. DNA for the CDR3: TGTGCCAGCAGCCACAGGGGAGTCTATGGCTACACCTTC. Residues: CASSHRGVYGYTF. Full variable domain (outside the CDR3, taken from reference TRBV7-6 and TRBJ1-2): GAGVSQSPRYKVTKRGQDVALRCDPISGHVSLYWYRQALGQGPEFLTYFNYEAQQDKSGLPNDRFSAERPEGSISTLTIQRTEQRDSAMYRCASSHRGVYGYTFGSGTRLTVV.